This TCR beta chain was identified in a study of cytomegalovirus exposure and HLA in healthy donors. Study results and limitations: TCR beta V segments were, for the most part, productive about 87% or about 30% of the time in an earlier analysis.

This clone was seen a single time. The antigen is unknown. The CDR3 has 15 residues. The germline V gene encodes CDR1 SGHAT and CDR2 FQNNGV. The junction had 5 bases not matched to a gene; V was cut back by 8 bases and J by 0 bases. Each donor was nominally healthy when sampled (though unrecorded immune exposures were likely). The PCR ran on 60 Vbeta and 13 Jbeta primers. Produced via immunoSEQ multiplex PCR; TCRdb's table is partial and in-frame only. This table holds around 160,000 clones, roughly 88% found once. Material for sequencing was PBMCs. The chain combines TRBV11-2 with TRBJ2-3; the match to TRBD2 covers 10 bases. The origin of this receptor is a man aged 18 to 29 in good health and CMV-seropositive. In DNA, the CDR3 is TGTGCCAGCGGAACTAGCGGGGAAAGCACAGATACGCAGTATTTT. This sequence encodes CASGTSGESTDTQYF.